This T cell receptor (beta chain) was captured by sequencing in a study of cytomegalovirus exposure and HLA in healthy donors. Study-level findings and limits: Common viral pathogens (according to a later analysis) appeared linked to several of the most significant clusters. Cytomegalovirus association was listed for around 170 TCR beta chains.

This clone was seen a few times. Its cognate antigen is unknown. The PCR used 60 Vbeta and 13 Jbeta primers. The data were produced by immunoSEQ multiplex PCR, yet TCRdb's version contains in-frame clones alone and is incomplete. The sample includes 150,000 to 200,000 clones, about 13% seen only once; the top ten take approximately 8.3%. Germline V gives CDR1 SNHLY, CDR2 FYNNEI. The CDR3 covers 15 residues. V was pared by 7 bases and J by 4 bases, with 16 bases between. The receptor was isolated from a man aged 50 or older in good health and CMV-seropositive. The chain uses TRBV2 and TRBJ2-2; D gene uncertain. Sequencing was done on a sample of PBMCs. This chain's CDR3 is CASTRQPGSTGELFF. The CDR3, as DNA: TGTGCCAGCACTCGCCAGCCGGGTTCCACCGGGGAGCTGTTTTTT.